This is a list of T cell receptor beta chains from one sample in a study of metastatic and nonmetastatic thyroid tumors. TCRdb re-processed the PCR reads through MiXCR. The sample carries over 30,000 clones, approximately 8% recorded once. Sequencing input: blood. The receptors shown here come from a female donor with papillary thyroid cancer or a benign thyroid nodule (not recorded which). Some clones in this sample may be carry-over from other donors' samples. The CDR3 runs from the conserved cysteine through the conserved F or W. Each record gives: clone size, V gene, D gene, J gene, CDR3 protein, CDR3 DNA. The D gene is left open where the match is weak. The size field is filled for only some rows; it gives once, few, many or a size class.

size: many
V: TRBV28
D: TRBD1
J: TRBJ2-1
CDR3: CASSLSQGASEQFF
DNA: TGTGCCAGCAGTTTATCACAGGGGGCGAGTGAGCAGTTCTTC

size: many
V: TRBV18
D: NA
J: TRBJ2-1
CDR3: CASSPGRAGLNEQFF
DNA: TGTGCCAGCTCACCAGGGCGGGCAGGGCTCAATGAGCAGTTCTTC

size: NA
V: TRBV6-5
D: TRBD1
J: TRBJ2-2
CDR3: CASSYYKGANNGELFF
DNA: TGTGCCAGCAGCTACTATAAGGGGGCGAACAACGGGGAGCTGTTTTTT

size: NA
V: TRBV7-3
D: NA
J: TRBJ2-7
CDR3: CASSQQTGTEQYF
DNA: TGTGCCAGCAGCCAACAGACAGGCACCGAGCAGTACTTC

size: many
V: TRBV7-7
D: TRBD1
J: TRBJ2-2
CDR3: CASSRDRASGELFF
DNA: TGTGCTAGCAGCCGCGACAGGGCATCCGGGGAGCTGTTTTTT

size: many
V: TRBV12-3/TRBV12-4
D: TRBD1
J: TRBJ2-5
CDR3: CASRLGQLVWETQYF
DNA: TGTGCCAGCAGACTGGGACAGCTGGTTTGGGAGACCCAGTACTTC

size: many
V: TRBV7-2
D: NA
J: TRBJ2-3
CDR3: CASSTADTQYF
DNA: TGTGCCAGCAGCACCGCAGATACGCAGTATTTT

size: few
V: TRBV18
D: NA
J: TRBJ1-3
CDR3: CASSAGTAQGSTIYF
DNA: TGCGCCAGCTCAGCGGGGACGGCCCAGGGAAGCACCATATATTTT

size: medium-sized
V: TRBV7-9
D: NA
J: TRBJ1-2
CDR3: CASSPDGNYGYTF
DNA: TGTGCCAGCAGCCCGGATGGCAACTATGGCTACACCTTC

size: many
V: TRBV20-1
D: TRBD1
J: TRBJ1-6
CDR3: CSAPRGGGSPLHF
DNA: TGCAGTGCTCCCAGGGGGGGAGGTTCACCCCTCCACTTT

size: many
V: TRBV7-9
D: NA
J: TRBJ1-1
CDR3: CASSRTGNTEAFF
DNA: TGTGCCAGCAGCCGAACAGGGAACACTGAAGCTTTCTTT

size: many
V: TRBV6-6
D: NA
J: TRBJ1-2
CDR3: CASSYSVSYGYTF
DNA: TGTGCCAGCAGTTATTCGGTTTCCTATGGCTACACCTTC

size: NA
V: TRBV7-9
D: TRBD1
J: TRBJ1-4
CDR3: CAGISDRTGKKLFF
DNA: TGTGCCGGGATCTCGGACAGGACAGGGAAAAAACTGTTTTTT

size: few
V: TRBV29-1
D: NA
J: TRBJ1-1
CDR3: CSVFPGDSQIFVNTEAFF
DNA: TGCAGCGTTTTCCCCGGAGACAGCCAAATTTTCGTGAACACTGAAGCTTTCTTT

size: many
V: TRBV19
D: NA
J: TRBJ2-5
CDR3: CASRDAVETQYF
DNA: TGTGCCAGCCGGGACGCCGTGGAGACCCAGTACTTC

size: many
V: TRBV27
D: TRBD2
J: TRBJ2-5
CDR3: CASSSPSGGGQGIKTQYF
DNA: TGTGCCAGCAGTAGCCCTAGCGGGGGGGGACAGGGGATAAAGACCCAGTACTTC

size: NA
V: TRBV5-1
D: NA
J: TRBJ2-7
CDR3: CASSDPGLSYYEQYF
DNA: TGCGCCAGCAGCGACCCTGGACTATCTTACTACGAGCAGTACTTC

size: many
V: TRBV7-9
D: NA
J: TRBJ2-1
CDR3: CASSLAWSYNEQFF
DNA: TGTGCCAGCAGCTTAGCCTGGAGCTACAATGAGCAGTTCTTC

size: many
V: TRBV5-6
D: NA
J: TRBJ1-3
CDR3: CASALAAVAGNTIYF
DNA: TGTGCCAGCGCCTTGGCGGCGGTGGCTGGAAACACCATATATTTT

size: many
V: TRBV4-2
D: NA
J: TRBJ2-3
CDR3: CASSETDGTSDTQYF
DNA: TGTGCCAGCAGCGAAACGGACGGGACTTCAGATACGCAGTATTTT

size: many
V: TRBV29-1
D: TRBD1
J: TRBJ2-2
CDR3: CSVRQGGTTGELFF
DNA: TGCAGCGTCCGACAGGGTGGGACAACCGGGGAGCTGTTTTTT

size: many
V: TRBV27
D: TRBD1
J: TRBJ1-6
CDR3: CASSFGDRVAPLHF
DNA: TGTGCCAGCAGTTTCGGAGACAGGGTGGCACCCCTCCACTTT

size: many
V: TRBV6-2/TRBV6-3
D: NA
J: TRBJ2-7
CDR3: CASSYLRGISYEQYF
DNA: TGTGCCAGCAGTTACTTAAGAGGGATCTCCTACGAGCAGTACTTC

size: many
V: TRBV15
D: NA
J: TRBJ1-1
CDR3: CATSRHEGDGEAFF
DNA: TGTGCCACCAGCAGACATGAAGGGGACGGGGAAGCTTTCTTT

size: many
V: TRBV20-1
D: NA
J: TRBJ2-7
CDR3: CSAQAGEPYEQYF
DNA: TGCAGTGCGCAGGCCGGGGAGCCTTACGAGCAGTACTTC

size: many
V: TRBV4-1
D: NA
J: TRBJ2-1
CDR3: CASSQISGSDNEQFF
DNA: TGCGCCAGCAGCCAAATCTCGGGAAGCGACAATGAGCAGTTCTTC

size: many
V: TRBV6-1
D: TRBD2
J: TRBJ2-5
CDR3: CASSYLAGETQYF
DNA: TGTGCCAGCAGCTATCTAGCGGGGGAGACCCAGTACTTC

size: many
V: TRBV30
D: NA
J: TRBJ2-5
CDR3: CAWRGGAGGETQYF
DNA: TGTGCCTGGAGGGGTGGGGCAGGCGGTGAGACCCAGTACTTC

size: many
V: TRBV19
D: TRBD1
J: TRBJ1-5
CDR3: CASRTTGGGQPQHF
DNA: TGTGCCAGTAGAACAACAGGGGGCGGACAGCCCCAGCATTTT

size: medium-sized
V: TRBV27
D: NA
J: TRBJ2-7
CDR3: CASSLGAGLTYEQYF
DNA: TGTGCCAGCAGTTTAGGGGCTGGACTAACGTACGAGCAGTACTTC

size: many
V: TRBV5-8
D: NA
J: TRBJ1-3
CDR3: CASSLDIHKDDTIYF
DNA: TGTGCCAGCAGCTTGGACATACACAAAGACGACACCATATATTTT

size: many
V: TRBV3-1
D: TRBD1
J: TRBJ1-1
CDR3: CASNGDRGAEAFF
DNA: TGTGCCAGCAACGGGGACAGGGGGGCTGAAGCTTTCTTT